Presented here are 16 T cell receptor beta chains from one specimen sequenced in a study of response to subunit inactivated influenza vaccine. TCRdb itself ran the RT-PCR reads through MiXCR, one entry per CDR3 protein. Of fewer than 200,000 distinct CDR3 sequences listed, approximately 9.2% are singletons. The sample consisted of non-naive T cells sorted from PBMCs, taken on the day of vaccination. Receptors originate from a man between 45 and 60 years old who received an inactivated influenza vaccine.

This clonotype was seen at least ten times. The CDR3 loop reads CSVGGGDTEAFF. For the CDR3, the DNA is TGCAGCGTGGGAGGGGGGGACACTGAAGCTTTCTTT. The rearrangement uses TRBV29-1 and TRBJ1-1, with D possibly TRBD1 on 6 matching bases. The germline V gene encodes CDR1 SQVTM and CDR2 ANQGSEA. CDR3 length: 12 amino acids. V lost 6 bases, J lost 3 bases, and 11 bases lay in between.

This clonotype was found a few times. The chain uses TRBV28 and TRBJ1-1; no firm D call. This CDR3 is built from 13 residues. Trimming stripped 6 bases from V and 0 bases from J, with 8 bases between. CDR1 MDHEN and CDR2 SYDVKM come from the germline V gene. The CDR3 DNA is TGTGCCAGCAGCAACTCGATGAACACTGAAGCTTTCTTT. It codes for CASSNSMNTEAFF. Together with reference TRBV28 and TRBJ1-1, the CDR3 gives the full variable domain: DVKVTQSSRYLVKRTGEKVFLECVQDMDHENMFWYRQDPGLGLRLIYFSYDVKMKEKGDIPEGYSVSREKKERFSLILESASTNQTSMYLCASSNSMNTEAFFGQGTRLTVV.

The V call is TRBV27, the J call TRBJ2-7, with 10 bases that match TRBD2. J lost 4 bases, V lost 6 bases, and 15 bases had no gene match. This CDR3 has 17 residues. In germline, CDR1 is MNHEY, CDR2 SMNVEV (reference sequence). The CDR3 region has the DNA TGTGCCAGCAGCTCCTATAAGAAGCGGGAGGGCCGGTACGAGCAGTACTTC. Translating it yields CASSSYKKREGRYEQYF.

This clonotype was counted at least ten times. The V and J genes are TRBV5-1 and TRBJ1-1, with D unresolved. Germline-derived CDR1 and CDR2 are SGHRS and YFSETQ. V lost 0 bases, J lost 4 bases, and 7 bases lay in between. The CDR3 has 13 residues. The CDR3 spells CASSLERGTEAFF. Written as DNA, the CDR3 is TGCGCCAGCAGCTTGGAGCGGGGCACTGAAGCTTTCTTT.

This clonotype appeared a few times. The CDR3 DNA is TGCAGTGCTAGACTACCTCCGGGACTAGCTCCCCACGAGCAGTACTTC. Encoded protein: CSARLPPGLAPHEQYF. The chain recombines TRBV20-1 with TRBJ2-7, with TRBD2 identical over 9 bases. Germline CDR1 is DFQATT and CDR2 is SNEGSKA (reference sequence). This CDR3 contains 16 residues. The V gene end was trimmed by 2 bases and the J gene end by 5 bases; junction bases not matched to a gene: 13.

The V call is TRBV3-1, the J call TRBJ2-7, with 16 nucleotides matching TRBD2. The germline CDR1 and CDR2 sequences are LGHDT and YNNKEL (reference sequence). There are 15 residues in the CDR3. The junction had 2 bases not matched to a gene; V was cut back by 3 bases and J by 6 bases. CDR3 residues: CASSQGLAGGFEQYF. The CDR3 nucleotides are TGTGCCAGCAGCCAGGGACTAGCGGGAGGGTTCGAGCAGTACTTC.

This clonotype was counted between two and nine times. The V call is TRBV7-6, the J call TRBJ2-1; 7 positions match TRBD2. This CDR3 region has 14 residues. With 7 bases clipped from V and 9 bases from J, the junction kept 12 bases outside the gene matches. Germline V gene data show CDR1 as SGHVS and CDR2 as FNYEAQ. The DNA of the CDR3 is TGTGCCAGCACCTCGGCCATGGGAGGGACTGAGCAGTTCTTC. Translated, it gives CASTSAMGGTEQFF. The full variable domain, rest sourced from reference TRBV7-6 and TRBJ2-1, is GAGVSQSPRYKVTKRGQDVALRCDPISGHVSLYWYRQALGQGPEFLTYFNYEAQQDKSGLPNDRFSAERPEGSISTLTIQRTEQRDSAMYRCASTSAMGGTEQFFGPGTRLTVL.

As concerns this clonotype: Just one base apart from a much larger clone, this may be a read error. The chain recombines TRBV28 with TRBJ2-1, with 11 positions matching TRBD2. This CDR3 is built from 16 residues. Losses at the gene ends were 10 bases for V and 2 bases for J; bases not matched to a gene: 10. Germline CDR1 reads MDHEN; CDR2 reads SYDVKM. CDR3 in DNA: TGTGCCAACAGCGCTAGCGGGAGGACCACCTACAATGAGCAGTTCTTC. Translating it yields CANSASGRTTYNEQFF.

This clonotype was recorded many times. The rearrangement links TRBV29-1 to TRBJ2-3; maybe TRBD1 (5 bases). The V and J ends lost 4 bases and 5 bases respectively, with 10 bases between them. This CDR3 region has 12 residues. The germline V gene encodes CDR1 SQVTM and CDR2 ANQGSEA. The CDR3 DNA is TGCAGCGTTGTGGCAGGGTTAGATACGCAGTATTTT. As protein: CSVVAGLDTQYF.

This clonotype is medium-sized in the sample. V usage is TRBV20-1 and J usage is TRBJ2-3, with 10 bases lining up with TRBD2. V trimming: 4 bases; J trimming: 0 bases; junction bases outside the gene matches: 4. The CDR3 is 15 residues long. Germline V lookup: CDR1 DFQATT, CDR2 SNEGSKA (reference sequence). The DNA of the CDR3 is TGCAGTGCTACGGGACTAGCGAAGAGCACAGATACGCAGTATTTT. Translating it yields CSATGLAKSTDTQYF.

This clonotype was found many times. This sequence joins TRBV5-6 and TRBJ2-5; D not resolved. The germline gives CDR1 SGHDT, CDR2 YYEEEE. The CDR3 runs to 14 residues. The V end was cut by 0 bases, the J end by 6 bases, with 12 bases between. CDR3 bases: TGTGCCAGCAGCTTGGTTGAGGTGGGCAAGACCCAGTACTTC. The encoded protein is CASSLVEVGKTQYF.

Only a few counts were recorded for this clonotype. The rearrangement uses TRBV12-3 or TRBV12-4 and TRBJ1-2; no reliable D call. Trimming left V 1 base short and J 2 bases short, with 5 bases between. The CDR3 length is 13 residues. The CDR3 spells CASSLDLNYGYTF. The CDR3 coding sequence is TGTGCCAGCAGTTTAGACTTGAACTATGGCTACACCTTC.

In this sample, this clonotype turned up many times. The CDR3 loop reads CASTTVGAAYEQYF. DNA of the CDR3: TGTGCCAGCACCACAGTGGGGGCCGCCTACGAGCAGTACTTC. The J gene is TRBJ2-7, the V gene TRBV28; D perhaps matches TRBD1 (6 bases). Germline values: CDR1 MDHEN, CDR2 SYDVKM. This CDR3 region has 14 residues. V gave up 7 bases and J gave up 2 bases, with 15 bases separating them.

The J gene is TRBJ2-2, the V gene TRBV4-2; 12 positions match TRBD2. The CDR3 totals 15 residues. J lost 6 bases, V lost 4 bases, and 3 bases had no gene match. Per the germline V gene, CDR1 is LGHNA and CDR2 is YNFKEQ. The CDR3 region is CASSPGTSGSGELFF. DNA for the CDR3: TGTGCCAGCAGCCCCGGGACTAGCGGGTCCGGGGAGCTGTTTTTT.

This clonotype was seen at least ten times. The rearrangement links TRBV7-9 to TRBJ1-4; D gene uncertain. Germline CDR1 reads SEHNR; CDR2 reads FQNEAQ (reference sequence). This CDR3 comprises 17 residues. V was clipped by 2 bases and J by 4 bases, with 17 bases between them. CDR3 amino acids: CASSLIAGGTYNEKLFF. In nucleotides, the CDR3 is TGTGCCAGCAGCTTAATTGCTGGAGGTACTTATAATGAAAAACTGTTTTTT.

In its sample, this clonotype was seen once. Given a much more abundant clone one base away, this may be a read error. The V gene is TRBV12-3 or TRBV12-4, the J gene TRBJ1-5; D is unresolved. The CDR3 runs to 13 residues. CDR3 bases: TGTGCCAGCAGTTTAGGTCGCAATCACCCCCAGCATTTT. Translating it yields CASSLGRNHPQHF.